This TCR beta chain appears in the sequencing data of a study of patients and donors after allogeneic stem cell transplantation. This CDR3 spans 15 amino acids. The J segment lost 1 base and the V segment lost 3 bases, leaving 5 bases of the junction unmatched. TCRdb re-analysed the RT-PCR reads in MiXCR, keeping a single row per CDR3 protein. The sample yields approximately 430,000 distinct CDR3 sequences, 16% seen once. Sequencing was done on a sample of blood, either unsorted or a sorted T cell fraction (not recorded which). The chain joins TRBV12-3 or TRBV12-4 to TRBJ1-1; 7 bases fit TRBD1. The sequence derives from a human donor who was either an allogeneic HSCT recipient or a stem cell or donor lymphocyte infusion donor (not recorded which). It is not recorded whose cells these are; they may come from a transplant donor. CDR3 in amino acids: CASSFGTGANTEAFF. For the CDR3, the DNA is TGTGCCAGCAGTTTCGGAACAGGGGCGAACACTGAAGCTTTCTTT.